A selection of T cell receptor beta chains follows, all from one sample in a study of shared clonotypes between healthy human individuals. Method: immunoSEQ multiplex PCR; TCRdb's copy keeps in-frame clones and lacks some. Here the sample spans fewer than 1 million clones, about 96% being singletons. The sample comprised naive CD8+ T cells sorted from blood. These receptors originate from a man aged 25-45 years in good health. Both conserved end residues are trimmed from each CDR3.

j_gene | v_gene | CDR3aa
TRBJ2-4 | TRBV7-9 | ASSSTGTGPWRKYIQY
TRBJ1-2 | TRBV25-1 | ASPGLYGYT
TRBJ2-7 | TRBV27 | ASSITGRSYEQY
TRBJ2-7 | TRBV7-9 | ASSFPLGTGSYEQY
TRBJ1-2 | TRBV27 | ASSLDRAFGYT
TRBJ2-2 | TRBV28 | ASRPGAARTGELF
TRBJ2-5 | TRBV27 | ASSTLSGRPRETQY
TRBJ1-3 | TRBV7-9 | ASSLAGDTIY
TRBJ2-7 | TRBV6-6 | ASSEGGRAGNEQY
TRBJ1-1 | TRBV5-4 | ASSLVGSTEAF
TRBJ2-2 | TRBV4-3 | ASSQDLGLKGELF
TRBJ2-7 | TRBV5-1 | ASSLGGWYEQY
TRBJ1-5 | TRBV10-3 | AISESPSQPQH
TRBJ1-1 | TRBV5-1 | ASSLTGPPTEAF
TRBJ2-7 | TRBV28 | ATNRYTGVHEQY
TRBJ2-2 | TRBV6-5 | ATVASSVNTGELF
TRBJ2-7 | TRBV28 | ASSSLSPPYEQY
TRBJ2-5 | TRBV9 | ASSVVSDRVFETQY
TRBJ1-5 | TRBV19 | ASSISEYSNQPQH
TRBJ2-5 | TRBV7-9 | ASSDLAGGGETQY
TRBJ1-1 | TRBV20-1 | SARVSEAF
TRBJ2-1 | TRBV5-1 | ASSLRLAGGGDEQF
TRBJ2-1 | TRBV6-5 | ASSQDRSFAYEQF
TRBJ2-3 | TRBV27 | ASSLLGAEDTQY
TRBJ2-7 | TRBV18 | ASSPRLAVYEQY
TRBJ2-5 | TRBV28 | ASSLGSGGETQY
TRBJ1-1 | TRBV2 | ASSVTGIDTEAF
TRBJ2-3 | TRBV27 | ASSLGRGRSTDTQY
TRBJ2-7 | TRBV29-1 | SVEGTEPEQY
TRBJ1-1 | TRBV5-1 | ASSLAGGNTEAF
TRBJ2-5 | TRBV9 | ASSQRTGLETQY
TRBJ2-7 | TRBV28 | ASSPELGYYEQY
TRBJ2-7 | TRBV4-2 | ASSQDRFRIGRDTSYEQY
TRBJ2-2 | TRBV10-2 | ASSEWGLSTGELF
TRBJ1-2 | TRBV7-8 | ASSLATGGLPYGYT
TRBJ2-7 | TRBV14 | ASSHFHEQY
TRBJ2-4 | TRBV4-2 | ASSQAPGEGGPKNIQY
TRBJ1-1 | TRBV7-2 | ASSLVGNREAF
TRBJ2-3 | TRBV29-1 | SVALGIDTQY
TRBJ2-3 | TRBV9 | ASSAGGEDTQY
TRBJ2-7 | TRBV27 | ASRTGGRLNEQY